These T cell receptor beta chains were read from a single sample in a study of T-cell memory formation after mild COVID-19. TCRdb reprocessed the 5' RACE reads with MiXCR, giving one entry per CDR3 protein. The sample contains fewer than 250,000 distinct CDR3 sequences, 15% of which appear only once. The specimen was PBMCs or a T cell subset sorted from them (not recorded which). Source of these receptors: an adult woman who had mild COVID-19 (a few samples of this study predate the infection). Cell type and time point are not known. CDR3s include the opening cysteine and the closing phenylalanine or tryptophan. Each record gives: clone size, V gene, D gene, J gene, CDR3 protein, CDR3 DNA. D genes are given only for firm matches. Size tells how often a clone was seen (once, few, many) or the class of an expanded clone, and some rows leave it out.

>many|TRBV15|TRBD1|TRBJ2-4
CATSFGTGGNIQYF
TGTGCCACCAGCTTCGGGACAGGGGGAAACATTCAGTACTTC
>few|TRBV9|TRBD1|TRBJ1-2
CASSAQIRTGISGYTF
TGTGCCAGCAGCGCACAGATACGGACAGGGATCTCGGGCTACACCTTC
>.|TRBV5-4|.|TRBJ2-6
CASSPDPGANVLTF
TGTGCCAGCAGCCCGGATCCTGGGGCCAACGTCCTGACTTTC
>few|TRBV7-2|TRBD2|TRBJ2-1
CASSKGLAGGGPSYNEQFF
TGTGCCAGCAGCAAGGGACTAGCGGGAGGTGGGCCCTCCTACAATGAGCAGTTCTTC
>medium-sized|TRBV5-1|.|TRBJ2-1
CASSLGPDGNEQFF
TGCGCCAGCAGCTTGGGACCCGACGGCAATGAGCAGTTCTTC
>.|TRBV12-3/TRBV12-4|TRBD1|TRBJ1-5
CASRSNQGARRNQPQHF
TGTGCCAGCAGATCTAATCAGGGGGCGAGACGCAATCAGCCCCAGCATTTT
>.|TRBV7-2|.|TRBJ2-5
CASSLEPQETQYF
TGTGCCAGCAGCTTAGAACCTCAAGAGACCCAGTACTTC
>few|TRBV5-6|TRBD2|TRBJ2-2
CASRGLAGVNANTGELFF
TGTGCCAGCAGGGGACTAGCGGGAGTTAACGCGAACACCGGGGAGCTGTTTTTT
>few|TRBV4-1|TRBD2|TRBJ2-7
CASRRLAGGLSSYEQYF
TGCGCCAGCAGACGACTAGCGGGGGGTCTGAGCTCCTACGAGCAGTACTTC
>.|TRBV18|TRBD1|TRBJ2-2
CASSRSGTGGTGELFF
TGTGCCAGCTCCCGATCCGGGACAGGGGGCACCGGGGAGCTGTTTTTT
>few|TRBV20-1|.|TRBJ2-2
CSARLGIRELFF
TGCAGTGCTCGACTAGGGATTCGGGAGCTGTTTTTT
>many|TRBV29-1|.|TRBJ2-3
CSVETRQHTDTQYF
TGCAGCGTTGAAACTCGGCAGCACACAGATACGCAGTATTTT
>few|TRBV11-3|TRBD2|TRBJ2-3
CASSPNSGRTDTQYF
TGTGCCAGCAGTCCAAATAGCGGGAGAACAGATACGCAGTATTTT
>.|TRBV15|TRBD2|TRBJ2-1
CATSTGTSGSYEQFF
TGTGCCACCAGCACCGGGACTAGCGGGAGTTATGAGCAGTTCTTC
>few|TRBV12-3/TRBV12-4|TRBD2|TRBJ2-7
CASSQTSLAGAQREQYF
TGTGCCAGCAGTCAAACGTCCTTAGCGGGGGCTCAGAGGGAGCAGTACTTC
>few|TRBV29-1|.|TRBJ2-5
CSVDGVEETQYF
TGCAGCGTTGATGGGGTAGAAGAGACCCAGTACTTC
>few|TRBV7-2|.|TRBJ1-2
CASSTAGQYGYTF
TGTGCCAGCAGCACCGCCGGGCAGTATGGCTACACCTTC
>many|TRBV12-3/TRBV12-4|.|TRBJ2-7
CASSLSSEQYF
TGCGCCAGCAGCTTGTCTTCCGAGCAGTACTTC
>.|TRBV6-2/TRBV6-3|.|TRBJ1-2
CASSYSSRDYTF
TGTGCCAGCAGTTACTCATCAAGAGACTACACCTTC
>.|TRBV18|.|TRBJ1-1
CASSPPDAGATEAFF
TGTGCCAGCTCACCCCCCGATGCCGGGGCGACTGAAGCTTTCTTT
>few|TRBV18|TRBD2|TRBJ2-7
CASSPPGLPVYEQYF
TGTGCCAGCTCACCACCGGGACTACCGGTTTACGAGCAGTACTTC
>few|TRBV4-2|TRBD1|TRBJ2-1
CASSQGGQGYNEQFF
TGTGCCAGCAGCCAAGGGGGACAGGGCTACAATGAGCAGTTCTTC
>.|TRBV6-1|.|TRBJ1-1
CASSGPWGVREAFF
TGTGCCAGCAGTGGACCATGGGGGGTACGCGAAGCTTTCTTT
>few|TRBV4-3|TRBD1|TRBJ1-2
CASSQGQGEGYTF
TGCGCCAGCAGCCAGGGACAGGGTGAAGGCTACACCTTC
>many|TRBV29-1|.|TRBJ2-1
CSVAWGAGTNEQFF
TGCAGCGTTGCTTGGGGGGCAGGAACCAATGAGCAGTTCTTC
>.|TRBV10-3|TRBD1|TRBJ1-1
CAIRAGTGEWRAFF
TGTGCCATCAGGGCCGGGACAGGGGAATGGCGAGCTTTCTTT
>few|TRBV5-6|.|TRBJ2-1
CASSLAGLHGFF
TGTGCCAGCAGCTTGGCCGGGCTCCACGGGTTCTTC
>few|TRBV5-1|.|TRBJ1-1
CASSLDGRATEAFF
TGCGCCAGCAGCTTGGATGGCAGGGCCACTGAAGCTTTCTTT
>many|TRBV4-1|.|TRBJ1-5
CASNQGLWSNQPQHF
TGCGCCAGCAATCAGGGCCTTTGGAGCAATCAGCCCCAGCATTTT
>.|TRBV19|TRBD1|TRBJ2-3
CASSRTGTVDTQYF
TGTGCCAGTAGTAGGACCGGGACAGTAGATACGCAGTATTTT
>.|TRBV12-3/TRBV12-4|.|TRBJ2-5
CASSLGVAETQYF
TGTGCCAGCAGTTTGGGGGTAGCGGAGACCCAGTACTTC
>few|TRBV24-1|.|TRBJ2-3
CATSVTGRSTDTQYF
TGTGCCACCAGTGTCACAGGGAGAAGCACAGATACGCAGTATTTT
>many|TRBV5-1|.|TRBJ1-1
CASSFGGQAFF
TGCGCCAGCAGCTTTGGCGGGCAAGCTTTCTTT
>few|TRBV29-1|TRBD2|TRBJ2-3
CSVRGGATDTQYF
TGCAGCGTCCGCGGGGGGGCCACAGATACGCAGTATTTT
>few|TRBV6-2/TRBV6-3|TRBD2|TRBJ2-1
CASNRRRDRGTSGVVRQFF
TGTGCCAGCAACCGTCGACGGGACAGGGGGACTAGCGGGGTTGTACGGCAGTTCTTC
>many|TRBV12-3/TRBV12-4|.|TRBJ2-1
CASSFIQGLEQFF
TGTGCCAGCAGTTTTATACAGGGTCTTGAGCAGTTCTTC
>.|TRBV7-8|.|TRBJ1-5
CASSLSTVGQPQHF
TGTGCCAGCAGCCTCTCGACGGTAGGTCAGCCCCAGCATTTT
>.|TRBV5-1|TRBD1|TRBJ2-3
CASVPGGGYTDTQYF
TGCGCCAGCGTTCCAGGGGGCGGTTACACAGATACGCAGTATTTT
>few|TRBV4-1|.|TRBJ2-2
CASSRGQGMNTGELFF
TGCGCCAGCAGCCGGGGGCAGGGAATGAACACCGGGGAGCTGTTTTTT
>.|TRBV9|.|TRBJ2-7
CASSEIAGRANEQYF
TGTGCCAGCAGCGAAATAGCCGGGAGAGCAAACGAGCAGTACTTC
>.|TRBV12-3/TRBV12-4|.|TRBJ1-1
CASSLVGAAAFF
TGTGCCAGCAGTTTGGTGGGGGCGGCGGCTTTCTTT